This TCR beta chain was documented in a study of T cells in Graves' hyperthyroidism and ophthalmopathy. Hyperthyroidism, newly diagnosed and lasting under 2 months, affected patients aged 18 to 65. The PBMCs studied were ones that came from about 10 ml fresh peripheral blood. TCR beta CDR3 sequences were amplified from RNA transcripts. First-round RT-PCR with HTBI primers amplified the TCR CDR3 region. TCRdb fed the multiplex PCR reads into MiXCR, producing one record per CDR3 protein. The repertoire includes over 700,000 distinct CDR3 sequences, about two fifths of them detected once, and about 9% sits in the top ten. CDR1 ENHRY and CDR2 SYGVKD come from the germline V gene. The CDR3 runs to 13 residues. Whole-study findings and limits: Ophthalmopathy, which appeared later, was predicted by the model a median about 6.8 months before onset.

Points on this clonotype: Its antigen is as yet unknown. A junction boundary mismatches the germline segment, possibly from a read error.

The gene calls are TRBV10-3 and TRBJ1-5; D not certain. The source of this sequence is a man between 18 and 29 years old with Graves' hyperthyroidism. The material sequenced was blood. The DNA of the CDR3 is TGTGCCAGCAGTGAAGCCCCGAATCAGCCCCAGCATTTT. Its translation is CASSEAPNQPQHF.